The 3 T cell receptor beta chains below were found in one sample sequenced in a study of human T cells and chemical hapten exposure (dated by TCRdb to 2020 to 2023). Reading the label with the study, this specimen's time point is: pre-sensitization, week 0. In the paper's terms, the treatment or condition label means: therapeutic diphenylcyclopropenone sensitization with weekly scalp DPC. To prepare the library, RACE was applied. For sequencing, a NextSeq 500 was employed. TCRdb ran its own pipeline on the public reads, namely fastp trimming at Q25 and MiXCR clone calling, and kept in-frame beta chains. All rows with the same CDR3 protein become a single entry with the most common DNA and genes. This sample is represented by 350,000 to 450,000 distinct CDR3 sequences; 4.5% to 5.5% of them were singletons. The ten largest account for around 2.6% of the sample. This sample comprised whole blood, obtained in connection with sensitization to the hapten diphenylcyclopropenone (DPC). The receptors were sampled from a woman in her forties or fifties with alopecia areata. Some clones in this sample may be carry-over from other donors' samples.

This clonotype was observed a handful of times. This chain uses TRBV12-3 or TRBV12-4 with TRBJ1-4, with a tentative D call TRBD1 (5 bases). The CDR3 extends over 12 amino acids. V was trimmed by 6 bases and J by 11 bases, leaving 13 bases between them. CDR3 sequence reads: CASRFSGAKLFF. The CDR3 DNA follows: TGTGCCAGCAGATTCTCTGGGGCCAAACTGTTTTTT.

This clonotype was counted at least ten times. This chain uses TRBV6-6 with TRBJ2-1; D ambiguous. CDR1 is MNHNY, CDR2 SVGAGI, per germline (reference sequence). The CDR3 runs 14 residues. Trimming pared 2 bases from V and 3 bases from J, leaving 8 bases between. The CDR3 nucleotides are TGTGCCAGCAGTTACCGGGTCGGCTACAATGAGCAGTTCTTC. Its protein is CASSYRVGYNEQFF.

This clonotype was counted many times. The chain carries TRBV9 and TRBJ2-6; D remains ambiguous. This CDR3 has 14 residues. V was pared by 6 bases and J by 0 bases, with 7 bases between. Looked up from germline, CDR1 is SGDLS and CDR2 is YYNGEE. The DNA for the CDR3 is TGTGCCAGCACCCCGAGCTCTGGGGCCAACGTCCTGACTTTC. This translates into CASTPSSGANVLTF.